These 25 T cell receptor beta chains came from one sample sequenced in a study of blood T cell repertoires in COVID-19 (dated by TCRdb to 2020 to 2021). Libraries were constructed by the immunoSEQ multiplex PCR assay. TCRdb took this table from immuneACCESS and kept in-frame rearrangements with V and J called. Such tables lack part of the clones; where checked against another copy, unresolved V genes explain under half of the gap, and the rest is unexplained. Counted in this sample were approximately 240,000 clones; approximately 83% of them appeared once. The top ten clones comprise 3% of the sample. The sample consisted of peripheral blood. The receptors stem from a young woman who had recovered from COVID-19.

The chain links TRBV29-1 to TRBJ2-6; 12 bases are a match to TRBD1. Germline assignment: CDR1 SQVTM and CDR2 ANQGSEA. Trimming removed 0 bases from V and 1 base from J; junction bases left unmatched: 7. The CDR3 consists of 19 residues. DNA of the CDR3: TGCAGCGTTGAAGATCCCTGGGACAGGGGGCCTTCTGGGGCCAACGTCCTGACTTTC. Its translation is CSVEDPWDRGPSGANVLTF.

The sample holds one count of this clone. This chain joins TRBV12-3 or TRBV12-4 and TRBJ2-7; D is unresolved. Trimming removed 1 base at V and 1 base at J, with 5 bases between. This CDR3 is 13 amino acids long. The CDR3 DNA reads as TGTGCCAGCAGTTTAGTCAGGTCCTACGAGCAGTACTTC. This sequence encodes CASSLVRSYEQYF.

The V call is TRBV19, the J call TRBJ2-1; a possible D gene is TRBD1 (6 bases). The CDR3 contains 15 residues. Germline V CDR1 and CDR2: LNHDA, SQIVND (reference sequence). The V end was cut by 3 bases, the J end by 3 bases, with 12 bases between. CDR3 sequence (DNA): TGTGCCAGTAGTATCCAGGGGAGCTACTACAATGAGCAGTTCTTC. Its translation: CASSIQGSYYNEQFF.

V usage is TRBV6-6 and J usage is TRBJ2-4, with 9 bases fitting TRBD1. The CDR3 extends over 16 amino acids. The junction had 6 bases not matched to a gene; V was cut back by 5 bases and J by 1 base. The germline CDR1 and CDR2 sequences are MNHNY and SVGAGI (reference sequence). The CDR3 protein is CASSQGQGKAKNIQYF. For the CDR3, the DNA is TGTGCCAGCAGTCAGGGACAGGGCAAGGCCAAAAACATTCAGTACTTC.

V is TRBV18 and J is TRBJ2-1; D gene unclear. Germline V gene sequence: CDR1 KGHSH, CDR2 LQKENI. This CDR3 is 13 amino acids long. V lost 2 bases and J 8 bases, leaving 10 bases between the germline ends. This CDR3 is CASSPFQVDEQFF. The DNA for the CDR3 is TGTGCCAGCTCACCATTCCAGGTGGATGAGCAGTTCTTC.

This clone came up a few times. The V gene is TRBV1, the J gene TRBJ2-7; the table's D call, TRBD1, has no DNA check behind it. TRBV1 is labeled a pseudogene. The length of the CDR3 is 16 residues. CDR3 in DNA: TGCACCAGCAGCTTCCTCTTGAGGACAGGCCTCTACGAGCAGTACTTC. Protein sequence: CTSSFLLRTGLYEQYF.

Details on this clone: Different DNA sequences within this sample yield the same CDR3. The chain joins TRBV19 to TRBJ1-6; perhaps TRBD1 as D (6 bases). The germline V gene has CDR1 LNHDA and CDR2 SQIVND (reference sequence). This CDR3 has 15 residues. V was pared by 5 bases and J by 0 bases, with 8 bases between. CDR3 protein: CASSGQSSYNSPLHF. For the CDR3, the DNA is TGTGCCAGTAGTGGACAGAGCTCCTATAATTCACCCCTCCACTTT.

The chain has TRBV7-3 and TRBJ1-6; tentatively, D is TRBD1 (5 bases). Trimming pared 4 bases from V and 7 bases from J, leaving 14 bases between. Per germline, CDR1 SGHTA and CDR2 FQGTGA. The CDR3 runs to 15 residues. DNA for the CDR3: TGTGCCAGCAGCTCCCAGGGACTGTCCAATTCACCCCTCCACTTT. This codes for CASSSQGLSNSPLHF.

The V and J genes are TRBV18 and TRBJ1-5; perhaps TRBD1 as D (5 bases). V was shortened by 2 bases and J by 5 bases, with 7 bases between the two germline ends. The CDR3 totals 13 residues. CDR1 and CDR2 (germline): KGHSH, LQKENI. CDR3 coding DNA: TGTGCCAGCTCACCAAAAGGGGATCAGCCCCAGCATTTT. This codes for CASSPKGDQPQHF. The whole variable domain, remainder taken from reference TRBV18 and TRBJ1-5, is NAGVMQNPRHLVRRRGQEARLRCSPMKGHSHVYWYRQLPEEGLKFMVYLQKENIIDESGMPKERFSAEFPKEGPSILRIQQVVRGDSAAYFCASSPKGDQPQHFGDGTRLSIL.

As regards this clone: Additional DNA sequences in this sample encode the identical CDR3. The chain combines TRBV5-1 with TRBJ2-7; possible D gene TRBD1, 5 bases. There are 11 residues in the CDR3. The germline V and J ends were trimmed by 5 bases and 3 bases, with 6 bases remaining between them. Germline V gene sequence: CDR1 SGHRS, CDR2 YFSETQ. This chain's CDR3 is CASSQGYEQYF. For the CDR3, the DNA is TGCGCCAGCAGTCAGGGCTACGAGCAGTACTTC.

The chain has TRBV5-4 and TRBJ2-7, with 9 bases aligning to TRBD2. The CDR3 runs 15 residues. V was clipped by 2 bases and J by 4 bases; unmatched bases: 7. The germline V gene encodes CDR1 SGHNT and CDR2 YYREEE (reference sequence). The CDR3 loop is CASSLSSSGSYEQYF. The CDR3 DNA follows: TGTGCCAGCAGCTTATCCAGTAGCGGGAGTTACGAGCAGTACTTC. The whole variable domain, filled in from reference TRBV5-4 and TRBJ2-7, reads ETGVTQSPTHLIKTRGQQVTLRCSSQSGHNTVSWYQQALGQGPQFIFQYYREEENGRGNFPPRFSGLQFPNYSSELNVNALELDDSALYLCASSLSSSGSYEQYFGPGTRLTVT.

V is TRBV7-5 and J is TRBJ2-5; the DNA was not used to check the table's D call, TRBD2. TRBV7-5 is described as a pseudogene. There are 14 residues in the CDR3. The CDR3 nucleotides read TGTGCCAGAAGCCGTACTAGGTACCAAGAGACCCAGTACTTC. Translation gives CARSRTRYQETQYF.

V usage is TRBV9 and J usage is TRBJ2-1; 8 nucleotides align to TRBD2. Germline V gives CDR1 SGDLS, CDR2 YYNGEE. The V segment lost 0 bases and the J segment 0 bases; nucleotides outside the gene matches: 8. The CDR3 totals 18 residues. The CDR3 coding sequence is TGTGCCAGCAGCGTAGGGGCCGGGAGGGCCTACTCCTACAATGAGCAGTTCTTC. Its protein product is CASSVGAGRAYSYNEQFF.

This clone was counted a few times. The chain recombines TRBV2 with TRBJ2-7; 8 positions match TRBD2. Per the germline V gene, CDR1 is SNHLY and CDR2 is FYNNEI. V shed 6 bases and J 3 bases; nucleotides not matched to a gene: 7. This CDR3 has 14 residues. CDR3 amino acids: CASRGLGGGYEQYF. The CDR3 bases are TGTGCCAGCAGGGGACTAGGGGGGGGCTACGAGCAGTACTTC. The full variable domain, with the rest looked up from reference TRBV2 and TRBJ2-7, is EPEVTQTPSHQVTQMGQEVILRCVPISNHLYFYWYRQILGQKVEFLVSFYNNEISEKSEIFDDQFSVERPDGSNFTLKIRSTKLEDSAMYFCASRGLGGGYEQYFGPGTRLTVT.

The chain has TRBV9 and TRBJ2-1; no clear D gene. The CDR3 has 12 residues. Deletions cut 3 bases from V and 8 bases from J, with 9 bases between. The V gene's germline CDR1 is SGDLS and CDR2 YYNGEE. Here the CDR3 DNA reads TGTGCCAGCAGCGCCACATTCTATGAGCAGTTCTTC. Its protein is CASSATFYEQFF.

The chain joins TRBV5-5 to TRBJ2-7; D call uncertain. V was pared by 7 bases and J by 2 bases, with 10 bases between. The germline gives CDR1 SGHKS, CDR2 YYEKEE (reference sequence). The CDR3 runs 12 residues. The CDR3 here is CASWLSPYEQYF. CDR3 coding DNA: TGTGCCAGCTGGTTGAGCCCCTACGAGCAGTACTTC. The complete variable domain, with remaining parts taken from reference TRBV5-5 and TRBJ2-7, reads DAGVTQSPTHLIKTRGQQVTLRCSPISGHKSVSWYQQVLGQGPQFIFQYYEKEERGRGNFPDRFSARQFPNYSSELNVNALLLGDSALYLCASWLSPYEQYFGPGTRLTVT.

The count of this clone is one. This chain uses TRBV10-3 with TRBJ2-2; 10 bases align to TRBD1. The CDR3 runs to 17 residues. The ends lost 6 bases at V and 4 bases at J; junction bases unmatched: 11. Germline loops: CDR1 ENHRY, CDR2 SYGVKD. CDR3 amino acids: CAISPSTGGIGTGELFF. The CDR3, as DNA: TGTGCCATCAGCCCTTCGACAGGGGGCATAGGCACCGGGGAGCTGTTTTTT.

The V gene is TRBV19, the J gene TRBJ2-7; D call uncertain. The germline V gene encodes CDR1 LNHDA and CDR2 SQIVND (reference sequence). Between the trimmed V and J ends, which lost 4 bases and 5 bases, there was a span of 12 bases. This CDR3 spans 13 amino acids. This CDR3 is CASSTYTVDEQYF. The CDR3 DNA reads TGTGCCAGTAGTACGTACACAGTGGACGAGCAGTACTTC.

In this sample, this clone turned up once. The chain recombines TRBV7-2 with TRBJ2-1; possible D gene TRBD2, 6 bases. This CDR3 has 14 amino acids. Trimming took off 1 base at V and 9 bases at J, with 13 bases between the two ends. The germline V gene encodes CDR1 SGHTA and CDR2 FQGNSA. DNA for the CDR3: TGTGCCAGCAGCTTAGGGACTACTATCAGTGAGCAGTTCTTC. This sequence encodes CASSLGTTISEQFF.

The V gene is TRBV10-1, the J gene TRBJ1-2; D is ambiguous. The CDR3 sequence is 14 residues long. The germline V and J ends were trimmed by 0 bases and 9 bases, with 14 bases remaining between them. Germline V CDR1 and CDR2: WNHNN, SYGVQD (reference sequence). In nucleotides, the CDR3 is TGCGCCAGCAGTGAGTCGATGTCGTCTATGAGCTACACCTTC. Translating it yields CASSESMSSMSYTF.

The V gene is TRBV7-9, the J gene TRBJ2-1, with 9 bases aligning to TRBD2. Per the germline V gene, CDR1 is SEHNR and CDR2 is FQNEAQ (reference sequence). This CDR3 has 19 residues. Trimming cost V 0 bases and J 5 bases; bases outside gene matches: 14. The CDR3 loop is CASSLAVWRLAGPDNEQFF. The CDR3, as DNA: TGTGCCAGCAGCTTAGCCGTCTGGAGGCTAGCGGGACCAGACAATGAGCAGTTCTTC.

This clone was recorded only once. The gene calls are TRBV5-4 and TRBJ2-3; 10 bases agree with TRBD2. The germline V gene encodes CDR1 SGHNT and CDR2 YYREEE (reference sequence). The CDR3 runs to 15 residues. V lost 2 bases to trimming and J lost 5 bases; unmatched junction nucleotides: 5. This chain's CDR3 is CASSFSGRAVDTQYF. CDR3 DNA: TGTGCCAGCAGCTTCAGCGGGAGGGCTGTAGATACGCAGTATTTT.

The chain couples TRBV30 to TRBJ2-5; possible D gene TRBD2, 7 bases. This CDR3 contains 13 residues. Germline CDR1 reads GTSNPN; CDR2 reads SVGIG (reference sequence). V dropped 0 bases and J dropped 4 bases, with 9 bases sitting between them. In DNA form, the CDR3 reads TGTGCCTGGAGTGTAGGGGGGGGAGAGACCCAGTACTTC. Translation gives CAWSVGGGETQYF.

The V gene is TRBV11-2, the J gene TRBJ2-1; TRBD1 might be the D (5 bases). The CDR3 length is 17 residues. Germline V gene lookup returns CDR1 SGHAT and CDR2 FQNNGV. Trimming removed 2 bases from V and 4 bases from J, with 18 bases in between. CDR3 DNA: TGTGCCAGCAGCTTATCCCCGCGTACAGGAGAGTACAATGAGCAGTTCTTC. Protein product: CASSLSPRTGEYNEQFF.

The genes are TRBV10-1 and TRBJ2-3, with 9 bases aligning to TRBD2. V was clipped by 10 bases and J by 6 bases; unmatched bases: 11. Germline V lookup: CDR1 WNHNN, CDR2 SYGVQD (reference sequence). The CDR3 is 14 residues long. CDR3 sequence (DNA): TGCGCCACCCAGGGAGTAGCGGGAGATGATACGCAGTATTTT. Its translation: CATQGVAGDDTQYF.